This T cell receptor (beta chain) appears in the sequencing data of a study of CD8 T cells in ankylosing spondylitis. General observations from the study: Clones tied to disease were said to be significantly enriched in matched ankylosing spondylitis synovial fluid.

This clonotype was counted at least ten times. The antigen is not known. Germline-derived CDR1 and CDR2 are MNHEY and SVGEGT. The CDR3 runs 20 residues. J was trimmed by 0 bases and V by 4 bases; bases with no gene match: 11. TCRdb processed the 5' RACE reads anew with MiXCR; each CDR3 protein has one entry. Counted here are about 250,000 distinct CDR3 sequences, approximately 8% occurring once; the ten biggest clones make up 4% to 5.5%. The TCR was taken from a female donor with ankylosing spondylitis or in good health (not recorded which). The rearrangement links TRBV6-2 or TRBV6-3 to TRBJ2-3, with TRBD2 matching 15 bases. The sample comprised blood, either unsorted or a sorted T cell fraction (not recorded which). The CDR3 region has the DNA TGTGCCAGCAGTTCCTCACTAGGACTAGCGGGAGGGAGGAGCACAGATACGCAGTATTTT. This sequence encodes CASSSSLGLAGGRSTDTQYF.